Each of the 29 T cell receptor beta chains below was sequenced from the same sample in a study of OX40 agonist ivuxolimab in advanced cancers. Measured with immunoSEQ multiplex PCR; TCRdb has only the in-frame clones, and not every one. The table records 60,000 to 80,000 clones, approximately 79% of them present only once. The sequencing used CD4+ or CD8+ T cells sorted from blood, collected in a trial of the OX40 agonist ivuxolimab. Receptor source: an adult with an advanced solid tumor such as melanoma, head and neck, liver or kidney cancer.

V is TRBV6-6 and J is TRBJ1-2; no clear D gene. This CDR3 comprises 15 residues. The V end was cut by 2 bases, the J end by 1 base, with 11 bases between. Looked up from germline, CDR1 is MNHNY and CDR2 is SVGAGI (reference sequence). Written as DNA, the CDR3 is TGTGCCAGCAGTTACGAACCCGACCGTAACTATGGCTACACCTTC. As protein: CASSYEPDRNYGYTF.

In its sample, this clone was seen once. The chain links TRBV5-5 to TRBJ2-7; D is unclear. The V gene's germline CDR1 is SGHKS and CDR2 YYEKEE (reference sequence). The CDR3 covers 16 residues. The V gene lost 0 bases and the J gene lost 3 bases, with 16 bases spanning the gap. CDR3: CASSLALERAVYEQYF. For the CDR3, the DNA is TGTGCCAGCAGCTTGGCCTTGGAACGGGCGGTCTACGAGCAGTACTTC.

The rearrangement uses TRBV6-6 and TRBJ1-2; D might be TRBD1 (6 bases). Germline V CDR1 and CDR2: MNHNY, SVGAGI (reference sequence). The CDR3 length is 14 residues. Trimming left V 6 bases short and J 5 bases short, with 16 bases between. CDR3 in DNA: TGTGCCAGCAGCAAAGGACAGTTTCAGTATGGCTACACCTTC. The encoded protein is CASSKGQFQYGYTF.

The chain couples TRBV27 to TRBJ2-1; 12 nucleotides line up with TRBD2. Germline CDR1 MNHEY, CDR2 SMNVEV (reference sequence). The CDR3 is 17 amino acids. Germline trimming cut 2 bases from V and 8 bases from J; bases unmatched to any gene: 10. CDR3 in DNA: TGTGCCAGCAGTTTAAATGCGGCTAGCGGGGGGGCCGATGAGCAGTTCTTC. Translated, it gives CASSLNAASGGADEQFF.

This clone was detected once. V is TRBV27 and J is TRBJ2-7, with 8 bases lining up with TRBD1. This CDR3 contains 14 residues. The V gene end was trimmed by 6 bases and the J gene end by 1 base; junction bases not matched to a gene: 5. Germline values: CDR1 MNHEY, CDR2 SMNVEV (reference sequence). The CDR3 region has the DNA TGTGCCAGCAGGCGGACAGGGAATTCCTACGAGCAGTACTTC. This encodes CASRRTGNSYEQYF.

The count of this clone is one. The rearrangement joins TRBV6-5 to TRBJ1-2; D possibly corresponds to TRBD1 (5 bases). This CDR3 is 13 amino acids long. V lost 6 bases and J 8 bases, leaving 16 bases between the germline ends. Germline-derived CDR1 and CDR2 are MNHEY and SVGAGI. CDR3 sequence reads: CASRNPQGLGYTF. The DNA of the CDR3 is TGTGCCAGCAGAAACCCCCAGGGCTTAGGCTACACCTTC.

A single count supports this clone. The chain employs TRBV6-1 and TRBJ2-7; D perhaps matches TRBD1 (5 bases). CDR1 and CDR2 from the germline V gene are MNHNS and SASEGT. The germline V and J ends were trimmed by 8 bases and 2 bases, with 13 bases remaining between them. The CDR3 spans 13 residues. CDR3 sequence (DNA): TGTGCCAGCCATGACAGATTTCCCTACGAGCAGTACTTC. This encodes CASHDRFPYEQYF.

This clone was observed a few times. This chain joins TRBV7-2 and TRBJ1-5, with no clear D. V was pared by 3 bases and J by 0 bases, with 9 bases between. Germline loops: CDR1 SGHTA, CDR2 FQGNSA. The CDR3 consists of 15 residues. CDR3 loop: CASSFLENSNQPQHF. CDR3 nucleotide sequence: TGTGCCAGCAGCTTTCTGGAAAATAGCAATCAGCCCCAGCATTTT.

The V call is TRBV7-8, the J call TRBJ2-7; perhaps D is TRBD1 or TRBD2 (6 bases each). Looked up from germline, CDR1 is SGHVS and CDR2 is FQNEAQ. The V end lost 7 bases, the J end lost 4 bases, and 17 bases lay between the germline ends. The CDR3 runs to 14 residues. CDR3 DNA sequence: TGTGCCAGCACCCGGGGGACACAACCTTACGAGCAGTACTTC. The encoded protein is CASTRGTQPYEQYF.

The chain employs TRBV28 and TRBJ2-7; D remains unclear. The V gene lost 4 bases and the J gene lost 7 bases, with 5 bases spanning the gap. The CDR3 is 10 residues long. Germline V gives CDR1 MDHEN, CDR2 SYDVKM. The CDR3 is CASSSSEQYF. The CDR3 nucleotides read TGTGCCAGCAGTTCCTCAGAGCAGTACTTC.

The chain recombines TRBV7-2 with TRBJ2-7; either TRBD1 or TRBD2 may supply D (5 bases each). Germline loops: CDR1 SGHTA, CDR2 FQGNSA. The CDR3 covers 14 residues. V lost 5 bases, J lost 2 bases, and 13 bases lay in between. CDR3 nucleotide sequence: TGTGCCAGCAGCACAGGACGGGGCACCTACGAGCAGTACTTC. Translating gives CASSTGRGTYEQYF.

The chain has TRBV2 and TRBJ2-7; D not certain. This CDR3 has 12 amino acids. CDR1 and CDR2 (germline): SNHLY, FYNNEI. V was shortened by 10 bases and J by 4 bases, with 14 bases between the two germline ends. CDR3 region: CAILLMEYEQYF. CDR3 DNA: TGTGCCATCCTACTTATGGAGTACGAGCAGTACTTC.

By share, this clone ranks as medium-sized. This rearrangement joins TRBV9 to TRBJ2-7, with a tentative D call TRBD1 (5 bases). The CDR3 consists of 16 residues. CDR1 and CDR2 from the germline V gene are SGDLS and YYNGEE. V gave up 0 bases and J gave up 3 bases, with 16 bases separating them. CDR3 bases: TGTGCCAGCAGCGTAGCTGCCCAGGGTGGGGTCTACGAGCAGTACTTC. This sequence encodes CASSVAAQGGVYEQYF.

CDR3: CASSYTGSSYEQYF. CDR3 sequence (DNA): TGTGCCAGCAGTTACACGGGGAGCTCCTACGAGCAGTACTTC. The genes are TRBV6-6 and TRBJ2-7, with a tentative D call TRBD2 (5 bases). CDR1 is MNHNY and CDR2 is SVGAGI in the germline V gene (reference sequence). Between the trimmed V and J ends, which lost 2 bases and 0 bases, there was a span of 8 bases. The CDR3 runs 14 residues.

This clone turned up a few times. The CDR3 coding sequence is TGCAGCGTTGACGGACAGGGGGCAGGGGAGCAGTACTTC. This translates into CSVDGQGAGEQYF. The chain combines TRBV29-1 with TRBJ2-7; 11 nucleotides line up with TRBD1. Germline-derived CDR1 and CDR2 are SQVTM and ANQGSEA. J lost 7 bases, V lost 3 bases, and 5 bases had no gene match. The CDR3 has 13 residues.

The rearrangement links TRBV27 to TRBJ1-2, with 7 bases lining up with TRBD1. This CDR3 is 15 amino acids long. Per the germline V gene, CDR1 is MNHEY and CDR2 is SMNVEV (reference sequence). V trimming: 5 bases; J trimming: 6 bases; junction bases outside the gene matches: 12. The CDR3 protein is CASSGTPGQWNGYTF. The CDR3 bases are TGTGCCAGCAGTGGAACGCCGGGACAGTGGAATGGCTACACCTTC.

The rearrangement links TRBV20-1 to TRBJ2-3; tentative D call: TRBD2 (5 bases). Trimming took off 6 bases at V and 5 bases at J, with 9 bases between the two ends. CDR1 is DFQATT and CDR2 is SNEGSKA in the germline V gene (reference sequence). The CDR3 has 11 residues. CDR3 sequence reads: CSAPGVDTQYF. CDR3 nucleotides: TGCAGTGCGCCCGGGGTAGATACGCAGTATTTT.

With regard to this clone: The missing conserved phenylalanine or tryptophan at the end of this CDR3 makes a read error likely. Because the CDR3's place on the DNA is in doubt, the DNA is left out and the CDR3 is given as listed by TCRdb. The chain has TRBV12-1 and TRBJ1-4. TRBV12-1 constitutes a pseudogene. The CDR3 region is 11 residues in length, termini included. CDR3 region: CASHRDGRVWC.

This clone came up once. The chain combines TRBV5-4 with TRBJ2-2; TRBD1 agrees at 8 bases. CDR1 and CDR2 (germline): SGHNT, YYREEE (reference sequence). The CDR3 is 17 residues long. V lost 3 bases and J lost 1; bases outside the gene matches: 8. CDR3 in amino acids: CASSSRQGIMNTGELFF. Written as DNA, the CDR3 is TGTGCCAGCAGCTCCAGACAGGGGATCATGAACACCGGGGAGCTGTTTTTT.

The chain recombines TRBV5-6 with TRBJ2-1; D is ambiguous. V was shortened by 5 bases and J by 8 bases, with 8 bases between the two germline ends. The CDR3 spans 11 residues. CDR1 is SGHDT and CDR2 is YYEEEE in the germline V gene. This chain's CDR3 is CASSKGHEQFF. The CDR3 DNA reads TGTGCCAGCAGTAAAGGGCATGAGCAGTTCTTC.

The CDR3 sequence is CAWSGGAYEQYF. For the CDR3, the DNA is TGTGCCTGGAGTGGCGGAGCCTACGAGCAGTACTTC. The V and J genes are TRBV30 and TRBJ2-7; no clear D. V lost 1 base and J 2 bases, leaving 6 bases between the germline ends. Looked up from germline, CDR1 is GTSNPN and CDR2 is SVGIG (reference sequence). The CDR3 covers 12 residues.

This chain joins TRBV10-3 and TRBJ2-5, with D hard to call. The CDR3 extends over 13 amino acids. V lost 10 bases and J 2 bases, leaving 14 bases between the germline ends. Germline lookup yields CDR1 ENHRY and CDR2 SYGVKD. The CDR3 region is CASRTPPQETQYF. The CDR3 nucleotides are TGTGCCAGCCGGACCCCACCACAAGAGACCCAGTACTTC.

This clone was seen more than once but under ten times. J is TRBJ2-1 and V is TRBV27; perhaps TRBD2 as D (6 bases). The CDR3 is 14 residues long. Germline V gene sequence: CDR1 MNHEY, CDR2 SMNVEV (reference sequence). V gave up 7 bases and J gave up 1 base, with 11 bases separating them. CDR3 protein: CASTRLGSYNEQFF. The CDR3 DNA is TGTGCCAGCACCCGACTAGGTTCCTACAATGAGCAGTTCTTC.

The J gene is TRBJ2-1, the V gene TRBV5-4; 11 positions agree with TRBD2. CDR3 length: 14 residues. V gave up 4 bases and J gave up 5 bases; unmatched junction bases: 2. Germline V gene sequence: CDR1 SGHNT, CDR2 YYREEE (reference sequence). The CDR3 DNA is TGTGCCAGCAGCGGGACTAGCGGTGACAATGAGCAGTTCTTC. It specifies CASSGTSGDNEQFF.

The CDR3 protein is CAGEAGGRTEAFF. The CDR3 bases are TGTGCCGGAGAGGCAGGGGGGCGGACTGAAGCTTTCTTT. The chain employs TRBV30 and TRBJ1-1; 7 bases map to TRBD1. V shed 8 bases, J shed 5 bases, and the junction held 11 bases outside the gene matches. Per the germline V gene, CDR1 is GTSNPN and CDR2 is SVGIG (reference sequence). CDR3 length equals 13 residues.

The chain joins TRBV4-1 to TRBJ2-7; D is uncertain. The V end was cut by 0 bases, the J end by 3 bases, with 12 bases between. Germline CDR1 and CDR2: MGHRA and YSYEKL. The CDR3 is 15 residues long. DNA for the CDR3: TGCGCCAGCAGCCAAGAACCCTTCTTGGACTACGAGCAGTACTTC. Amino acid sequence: CASSQEPFLDYEQYF.

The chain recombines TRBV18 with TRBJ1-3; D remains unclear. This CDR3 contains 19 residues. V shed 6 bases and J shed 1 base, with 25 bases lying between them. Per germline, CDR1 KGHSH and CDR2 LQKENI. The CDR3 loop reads CASSPKALTPSESGNTIYF. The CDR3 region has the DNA TGTGCCAGCTCGCCCAAAGCACTCACCCCTTCAGAGTCTGGAAACACCATATATTTT.

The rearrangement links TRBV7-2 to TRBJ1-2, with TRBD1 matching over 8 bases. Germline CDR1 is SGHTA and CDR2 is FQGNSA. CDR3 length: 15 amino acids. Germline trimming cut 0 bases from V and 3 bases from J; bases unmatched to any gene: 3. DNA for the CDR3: TGTGCCAGCAGCTTAGCTGGGACAGGAGACTATGGCTACACCTTC. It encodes CASSLAGTGDYGYTF.

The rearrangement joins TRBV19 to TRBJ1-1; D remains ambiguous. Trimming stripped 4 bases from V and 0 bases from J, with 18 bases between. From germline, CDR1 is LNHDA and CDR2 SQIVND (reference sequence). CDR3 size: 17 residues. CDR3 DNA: TGTGCCAGTAGTACGCCTATCCAGAGTAGTATGAACACTGAAGCTTTCTTT. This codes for CASSTPIQSSMNTEAFF.